This TCR beta chain appears in the sequencing data of a study of CD8 T cells in ankylosing spondylitis. TCRdb redid the calling of the 5' RACE reads with MiXCR, one entry per CDR3 protein. The sample yields approximately 220,000 distinct CDR3 sequences, under 30% seen once. This clonotype was seen many times. Per the germline V gene, CDR1 is KGHSH and CDR2 is LQKENI. Trimming cost V 2 bases and J 3 bases; bases outside gene matches: 2. There are 15 residues in the CDR3. The chain is built from TRBV18 and TRBJ2-3, with 10 bases identical to TRBD2. This receptor was taken from a male donor with ankylosing spondylitis or in good health (not recorded which). Source material: blood, either unsorted or a sorted T cell fraction (not recorded which). The CDR3, as DNA: TGTGCCAGCTCACCATTGACTAGCGGGACAGATACGCAGTATTTT. Encoded protein: CASSPLTSGTDTQYF.